The 19 T cell receptor beta chains in this list originate from one sample, sequenced in a study of blood T cell repertoires in COVID-19. Sequencing used immunoSEQ multiplex PCR; TCRdb keeps in-frame clones, though not all of them. The sample yields approximately 170,000 clones, roughly four fifths seen once. The specimen sequenced was peripheral blood. Receptors originate from a human donor in a cohort sampled during active COVID-19.

The chain links TRBV9 to TRBJ2-5; 7 bases map to TRBD1. The CDR3 loop spans 14 amino acids. Trimming at V came to 2 bases and at J to 5 bases, leaving 6 bases not matched to a gene. Germline values: CDR1 SGDLS, CDR2 YYNGEE. DNA of the CDR3: TGTGCCAGCAGCGTCCAGACAGGGAGTGAGACCCAGTACTTC. Protein product: CASSVQTGSETQYF.

The gene calls are TRBV21-1 and TRBJ1-5. TRBV21-1 represents a pseudogene. This CDR3 is 16 amino acids long. The CDR3 DNA follows: TGTGCCAGCAGCAAAGTATCCCTCGGCGGAGATCAGCCCCAGCATTTT. It translates to CASSKVSLGGDQPQHF.

The chain is built from TRBV5-1 and TRBJ1-5; no clear D. V was clipped by 4 bases and J by 4 bases, with 9 bases between them. The CDR3 loop spans 13 amino acids. Per the germline V gene, CDR1 is SGHRS and CDR2 is YFSETQ. The CDR3: CASSQERNQPQHF. CDR3 bases: TGCGCCAGCAGCCAAGAACGGAATCAGCCCCAGCATTTT.

The chain employs TRBV30 and TRBJ2-4; TRBD1 aligns across 7 bases. The ends lost 5 bases at V and 3 bases at J; junction bases unmatched: 10. CDR1 is GTSNPN, CDR2 SVGIG, per germline (reference sequence). There are 15 residues in the CDR3. CDR3 nucleotide sequence: TGTGCCTGGGCCCCTCGACAGGGCAACAAAAACATTCAGTACTTC. Protein sequence: CAWAPRQGNKNIQYF.

The V call is TRBV7-9, the J call TRBJ2-1; D may be TRBD1 (6 bases). V gave up 2 bases and J gave up 8 bases, with 19 bases separating them. CDR3 length equals 16 residues. CDR1 is SEHNR and CDR2 is FQNEAQ in the germline V gene (reference sequence). CDR3 coding DNA: TGTGCCAGCAGCTTACGCCAGGGGCGAAAAGAAGATGAGCAGTTCTTC. The encoded protein is CASSLRQGRKEDEQFF.

CDR3 nucleotide sequence: TGTGCCAGCAGCCCGACAGGGGTGGCTGAAGCTTTCTTT. As protein: CASSPTGVAEAFF. The chain joins TRBV5-6 to TRBJ1-1, with TRBD1 matching over 8 bases. In germline, CDR1 is SGHDT, CDR2 YYEEEE. The CDR3 totals 13 residues. The J segment lost 6 bases and the V segment lost 4 bases, leaving 5 bases of the junction unmatched.

This clone turned up a few times. The gene calls are TRBV18 and TRBJ1-2; no clear D. The V end lost 2 bases, the J end lost 4 bases, and 11 bases lay between the germline ends. The CDR3 is made up of 14 amino acids. Germline lookup yields CDR1 KGHSH and CDR2 LQKENI. CDR3 in DNA: TGTGCCAGCTCACCAGGCAGTACCCTCTATGGCTACACCTTC. It specifies CASSPGSTLYGYTF.

This chain joins TRBV7-2 and TRBJ2-1, with TRBD2 matching 8 bases. The V gene end was trimmed by 2 bases and the J gene end by 6 bases; junction bases not matched to a gene: 3. The CDR3 has 14 residues. CDR1 is SGHTA, CDR2 FQGNSA, per germline. CDR3 nucleotides: TGTGCCAGCAGCTTACGGGGGGGGGCCAATGAGCAGTTCTTC. It codes for CASSLRGGANEQFF.

The CDR3 here is CASSFKPLSSGYPYEQYF. The CDR3 region has the DNA TGTGCCAGCAGCTTTAAACCCCTCTCGAGCGGGTACCCCTACGAGCAGTACTTC. V is TRBV3-1 (or the pseudogene TRBV3-2) and J is TRBJ2-7, with a tentative D call TRBD2 (6 bases). The CDR3 totals 18 residues. V dropped 5 bases and J dropped 2 bases, with 25 bases sitting between them. The germline V gene has CDR1 LGHDT and CDR2 YNNKEL (reference sequence).

The chain has TRBV10-2 and TRBJ1-5; 9 bases are a match to TRBD1. V trimming: 6 bases; J trimming: 9 bases; junction bases outside the gene matches: 18. From germline, CDR1 is WSHSY and CDR2 SAAADI. The CDR3 is 17 amino acids. The CDR3 DNA sequence: TGCGCCAGCAGCACCCGGGACAGGGTGAATCTTTTTAGGCCCCAGCATTTT. Encoded protein: CASSTRDRVNLFRPQHF.

This clone has a handful of counts. A read error may produce the germline difference seen at one junction end. The CDR3 coding sequence is TGTGCCAGCTCGCCAGACACGGACAGGGTAACCTTC. It is translated as CASSPDTDRVTF. V gene TRBV18 combines with J gene TRBJ2-7; 8 bases are shared with TRBD1. The germline V gene encodes CDR1 KGHSH and CDR2 LQKENI. There are 12 residues in the CDR3.

The chain recombines TRBV7-2 with TRBJ1-3; 7 nucleotides line up with TRBD1. Unmatched junction bases numbered 1, after V lost 1 base and J lost 7 bases. CDR3 length: 13 amino acids. Germline V gene lookup returns CDR1 SGHTA and CDR2 FQGNSA. CDR3 DNA sequence: TGTGCCAGCAGCTTAGGCAGGGGGAACACCATATATTTT. Protein: CASSLGRGNTIYF.

In this sample, this clone turned up many times. The rearrangement joins TRBV5-4 to TRBJ2-2; the match to TRBD1 covers 7 bases. This CDR3 comprises 13 residues. Germline V gives CDR1 SGHNT, CDR2 YYREEE (reference sequence). V trimming: 4 bases; J trimming: 6 bases; junction bases outside the gene matches: 3. The CDR3 DNA is TGTGCCAGCAGCACCACAGGGGCCGGGGAGCTGTTTTTT. Residues: CASSTTGAGELFF.

The gene calls are TRBV5-6 and TRBJ1-3; no reliable D call. This CDR3 has 14 residues. Trimming shortened V by 1 base and J by 0 bases, and 5 bases separated the two germline ends. The germline V gene has CDR1 SGHDT and CDR2 YYEEEE. CDR3 in amino acids: CASSLLASGNTIYF. The CDR3 bases are TGTGCCAGCAGCTTGTTGGCCTCTGGAAACACCATATATTTT.

As to this clone: A far bigger clonotype differs at one base, so this is likely a read error. This chain connects TRBV7-9 to TRBJ1-6, with D perhaps TRBD1 (5 bases). The V gene's germline CDR1 is SEHNR and CDR2 FQNEAQ (reference sequence). V was pared by 5 bases and J by 5 bases, with 7 bases between. The CDR3 runs 13 residues. This CDR3 is CASSPTDNSPLHF. The DNA of the CDR3 is TGTGCCAGCAGCCCGACAGATAATTCACCCCTCCACTTT.

The genes are TRBV5-4 and TRBJ2-5; 12 bases align to TRBD2. V lost 5 bases, J lost 2 bases, and 4 bases stayed unmatched. The germline V gene has CDR1 SGHNT and CDR2 YYREEE (reference sequence). The CDR3 totals 15 residues. CDR3 loop: CASRATSGRQETQYF. CDR3 nucleotides: TGTGCCAGCAGGGCTACTAGCGGGAGGCAAGAGACCCAGTACTTC.

V gene TRBV3-1 (or the pseudogene TRBV3-2) combines with J gene TRBJ2-4; a weak D match, TRBD2 (6 bases). CDR1 LGHDT and CDR2 YNNKEL come from the germline V gene (reference sequence). The length of the CDR3 is 14 residues. V lost 3 bases, J lost 4 bases, and 10 bases lay in between. Written as DNA, the CDR3 is TGTGCCAGCAGCCAGGGGACTGGTAAAAACATTCAGTACTTC. It specifies CASSQGTGKNIQYF.

This sequence joins TRBV7-9 and TRBJ1-6, with D perhaps TRBD1 (5 bases). V shed 1 base and J shed 10 bases, with 20 bases lying between them. The CDR3 has 17 amino acids. Looked up from germline, CDR1 is SEHNR and CDR2 is FQNEAQ (reference sequence). The CDR3 here is CASSLGRGEEVRSPLHF. CDR3 sequence (DNA): TGTGCCAGCAGCTTAGGACGGGGGGAAGAAGTACGGTCACCCCTCCACTTT.

V and J are TRBV4-3 and TRBJ2-2; D gene ambiguous. Germline V CDR1 and CDR2: LGHNA, YSLEER. The CDR3 totals 15 residues. V lost 1 base, J lost 2 bases, and 8 bases lay in between. CDR3 in DNA: TGCGCCAGCAGCCAAGGACTCCATAACACCGGGGAGCTGTTTTTT. Translation gives CASSQGLHNTGELFF.